Below are 27 T cell receptor beta chains sequenced from a single sample in a study of blood T cells in healthy people across ages. A second about 7 to 11 cycle PCR used barcoded and J-beta primers. A single record per CDR3 protein comes from TCRdb applying MiXCR to the 5' RACE reads. Of 1.5 million to 1.8 million distinct CDR3 sequences listed, around 40% are singletons. Input material: blood. These receptors were collected from a woman younger than 35 in good health.

This clonotype has just a few counts. The chain couples TRBV20-1 to TRBJ2-3; D is undetermined. Germline V gene data show CDR1 as DFQATT and CDR2 as SNEGSKA (reference sequence). The CDR3 loop spans 12 amino acids. V was shortened by 5 bases and J by 3 bases, with 9 bases between the two germline ends. CDR3 DNA: TGCAGTGCTCTCCGGTCAACAGATACGCAGTATTTT. This encodes CSALRSTDTQYF.

This clonotype was observed a handful of times. The chain couples TRBV20-1 to TRBJ2-5; D is unresolved. The germline CDR1 and CDR2 sequences are DFQATT and SNEGSKA (reference sequence). The CDR3 has 13 residues. Trimming left V 0 bases short and J 4 bases short, with 9 bases between. The CDR3 DNA is TGCAGTGCTAGAGATCTCTTCGGAGAGACCCAGTACTTC. This translates into CSARDLFGETQYF.

The chain couples TRBV5-1 to TRBJ1-3, with unresolved D. The CDR3 has 16 residues. Trimming took off 1 base at V and 0 bases at J, with 11 bases between the two ends. The V gene's germline CDR1 is SGHRS and CDR2 YFSETQ. The CDR3 loop reads CASSLIPVASGNTIYF. CDR3 DNA: TGCGCCAGCAGCTTGATTCCGGTGGCCTCTGGAAACACCATATATTTT.

The V call is TRBV7-3, the J call TRBJ2-1, with D possibly being TRBD2 (5 bases). Germline V gene lookup returns CDR1 SGHTA and CDR2 FQGTGA. The V gene lost 5 bases and the J gene lost 3 bases, with 8 bases spanning the gap. CDR3 length: 13 amino acids. CDR3 DNA: TGTGCCAGCAGCAGAGAGGGCTACAATGAGCAGTTCTTC. It encodes CASSREGYNEQFF. The full variable domain, completed using reference TRBV7-3 and TRBJ2-1, is GAGVSQTPSNKVTEKGKYVELRCDPISGHTALYWYRQSLGQGPEFLIYFQGTGAADDSGLPNDRFFAVRPEGSVSTLKIQRTERGDSAVYLCASSREGYNEQFFGPGTRLTVL.

This clonotype has only a few counts. V is TRBV29-1 and J is TRBJ2-6; D unresolved. This CDR3 region has 15 residues. Trimming stripped 2 bases from V and 1 base from J, with 9 bases between. In germline, CDR1 is SQVTM, CDR2 ANQGSEA. The CDR3 here is CSVERPLSGANVLTF. DNA of the CDR3: TGCAGCGTTGAAAGGCCTCTATCTGGGGCCAACGTCCTGACTTTC.

The chain's CDR3 is CASSPTRVSNTEAFF. In nucleotides, the CDR3 is TGTGCCAGCAGCCCCACTCGGGTCTCGAACACTGAAGCTTTCTTT. The V and J genes are TRBV7-8 and TRBJ1-1, with D uncertain. The germline V and J ends were trimmed by 5 bases and 1 base, with 14 bases remaining between them. Germline V gives CDR1 SGHVS, CDR2 FQNEAQ. The CDR3 is 15 amino acids.

The table lists this clonotype with a few counts. This rearrangement joins TRBV11-2 to TRBJ2-7, with 8 bases lining up with TRBD2. Per the germline V gene, CDR1 is SGHAT and CDR2 is FQNNGV. This CDR3 is built from 17 residues. Trimming removed 0 bases from V and 2 bases from J; junction bases left unmatched: 9. CDR3 DNA sequence: TGTGCCAGCAGCTTAGATAGAAGCTGGCGGGGGGCCTACGAGCAGTACTTC. Translating gives CASSLDRSWRGAYEQYF.

The chain has TRBV6-5 and TRBJ1-1, with D uncertain. Germline V gene data show CDR1 as MNHEY and CDR2 as SVGAGI. V was trimmed by 0 bases and J by 1 base, leaving 9 bases between them. The CDR3 contains 15 residues. The CDR3 nucleotides read TGTGCCAGCAGTTACTCGTTCTCCAGGAACACTGAAGCTTTCTTT. Translating it yields CASSYSFSRNTEAFF.

The CDR3: CSARINRGLGYTF. The CDR3 nucleotides are TGCAGTGCTAGAATAAACAGGGGGCTCGGCTACACCTTC. This chain links TRBV20-1 with TRBJ1-2; 9 bases align to TRBD1. The germline CDR1 and CDR2 sequences are DFQATT and SNEGSKA (reference sequence). This CDR3 spans 13 amino acids. Losses at the gene ends were 2 bases for V and 8 bases for J; bases not matched to a gene: 6.

This clonotype was detected a few times. The V call is TRBV12-3 or TRBV12-4, the J call TRBJ2-7, with D unresolved. V lost 2 bases and J 3 bases, leaving 8 bases between the germline ends. The CDR3 contains 13 residues. As DNA, the CDR3 is TGTGCCAGCAGTTTAAGAAGCCTCTACGAGCAGTACTTC. This translates into CASSLRSLYEQYF.

The rearrangement uses TRBV7-9 and TRBJ1-1; TRBD1 aligns across 12 bases. The CDR3 runs to 18 residues. Trimming cost V 2 bases and J 3 bases; bases outside gene matches: 10. Germline V lookup: CDR1 SEHNR, CDR2 FQNEAQ (reference sequence). The DNA for the CDR3 is TGTGCCAGCAGCTTATTTGGGACAGGGGGCAAGGTCCACACTGAAGCTTTCTTT. This sequence encodes CASSLFGTGGKVHTEAFF.

The chain employs TRBV7-9 and TRBJ1-1; 7 bases match TRBD1. CDR1 and CDR2 from the germline V gene are SEHNR and FQNEAQ (reference sequence). The ends lost 5 bases at V and 4 bases at J; junction bases unmatched: 10. CDR3 length: 15 amino acids. CDR3 in DNA: TGTGCCAGCAGCGTCCCCAGGGGGGGGTTCACTGAAGCTTTCTTT. Amino acid sequence: CASSVPRGGFTEAFF.

This clonotype was seen only a few times. The rearrangement links TRBV18 to TRBJ2-7; D remains ambiguous. Germline V gene lookup returns CDR1 KGHSH and CDR2 LQKENI. V was cut by 0 bases and J by 1 base, with 13 bases left in between. This CDR3 comprises 16 residues. CDR3 in DNA: TGTGCCAGCTCACCACCGGACCGAAGGAATTCCTACGAGCAGTACTTC. Translating gives CASSPPDRRNSYEQYF.

This chain uses TRBV27 with TRBJ1-3; the D is unclear. V dropped 5 bases and J dropped 4 bases, with 12 bases sitting between them. This CDR3 is built from 14 residues. The germline CDR1 and CDR2 sequences are MNHEY and SMNVEV (reference sequence). The CDR3 loop is CASSKDLTGNTIYF. In nucleotides, the CDR3 is TGTGCCAGCAGTAAGGACCTAACGGGAAACACCATATATTTT.

In this sample, this clonotype turned up a few times. The V call is TRBV7-2, the J call TRBJ2-7, with D hard to call. The germline V and J ends were trimmed by 2 bases and 5 bases, with 16 bases remaining between them. Germline V gene sequence: CDR1 SGHTA, CDR2 FQGNSA. The CDR3 has 15 residues. CDR3 DNA sequence: TGTGCCAGCAGCTTATTGACAAGGTTGTCCCACGAGCAGTACTTC. It specifies CASSLLTRLSHEQYF. Combining the CDR3 with reference TRBV7-2 and TRBJ2-7 gives the whole variable domain GAGVSQSPSNKVTEKGKDVELRCDPISGHTALYWYRQSLGQGLEFLIYFQGNSAPDKSGLPSDRFSAERTGGSVSTLTIQRTQQEDSAVYLCASSLLTRLSHEQYFGPGTRLTVT.

This chain links TRBV11-2 with TRBJ2-1, with 11 bases matching TRBD2. This CDR3 contains 15 residues. CDR1 and CDR2 (germline): SGHAT, FQNNGV. Losses at the gene ends were 3 bases for V and 9 bases for J; bases not matched to a gene: 7. CDR3 residues: CASSFSIAGGSEQFF. The CDR3 DNA sequence: TGTGCCAGCAGCTTTAGCATAGCGGGAGGGAGTGAGCAGTTCTTC.

The J gene is TRBJ2-7, the V gene TRBV20-1; D may be TRBD1 or TRBD2 (5 bases each). The V gene's germline CDR1 is DFQATT and CDR2 SNEGSKA (reference sequence). This CDR3 spans 15 amino acids. V was clipped by 6 bases and J by 0 bases, with 18 bases between them. This chain's CDR3 is CSAAYSAGASYEQYF. The CDR3 nucleotides are TGCAGTGCGGCCTATAGCGCTGGGGCCTCCTACGAGCAGTACTTC.

The sample holds a few counts of this clonotype. The gene calls are TRBV4-1 and TRBJ2-3; D ambiguous. This CDR3 is built from 13 residues. V shed 1 base and J shed 4 bases, with 6 bases lying between them. Germline values: CDR1 MGHRA, CDR2 YSYEKL. The CDR3 protein is CASSQGPADTQYF. The CDR3 DNA reads as TGCGCCAGCAGCCAAGGTCCAGCAGATACGCAGTATTTT.

This chain connects TRBV28 to TRBJ1-4, with TRBD1 as a possible D gene (5 bases). This CDR3 region has 16 residues. Germline CDR1 reads MDHEN; CDR2 reads SYDVKM. The V end lost 6 bases, the J end lost 0 bases, and 14 bases lay between the germline ends. CDR3 nucleotide sequence: TGTGCCAGCAGAAGCCGAGGGGAAGCAACTAATGAAAAACTGTTTTTT. Protein: CASRSRGEATNEKLFF.

The rearrangement joins TRBV20-1 to TRBJ1-3; D not certain. The CDR3 sequence is 14 residues long. V was trimmed by 0 bases and J by 5 bases, leaving 11 bases between them. Germline CDR1 reads DFQATT; CDR2 reads SNEGSKA (reference sequence). The CDR3 protein is CSARESPGRNTIYF. CDR3 in DNA: TGCAGTGCTAGAGAGTCCCCGGGCCGAAACACCATATATTTT.

V usage is TRBV20-1 and J usage is TRBJ2-7, with D maybe TRBD2 (6 bases). The ends were cut back, 0 bases at V and 5 bases at J, with 14 bases in the middle. The CDR3 loop spans 14 amino acids. Looked up from germline, CDR1 is DFQATT and CDR2 is SNEGSKA (reference sequence). DNA of the CDR3: TGCAGTGCTAGAGATCTGGGACTCGCCGACGAGCAGTACTTC. Translation gives CSARDLGLADEQYF.

This clonotype was seen a handful of times. The chain is built from TRBV7-8 and TRBJ2-7, with TRBD2 identical over 8 bases. This CDR3 has 19 residues. Trimming at V came to 0 bases and at J to 0 bases, leaving 13 bases not matched to a gene. Germline V CDR1 and CDR2: SGHVS, FQNEAQ. CDR3 sequence: CASSLAPRSGGRSSYEQYF. DNA for the CDR3: TGTGCCAGCAGCTTAGCACCCCGGAGCGGGGGCCGAAGCTCCTACGAGCAGTACTTC.

This clonotype occurred once. The V call is TRBV6-5, the J call TRBJ2-7, with TRBD2 matching 8 bases. V shed 0 bases and J 2 bases; nucleotides not matched to a gene: 6. Germline CDR1 MNHEY, CDR2 SVGAGI. This CDR3 is 16 amino acids long. DNA of the CDR3: TGTGCCAGCAGTTACTCCGGGAGGGCTAGCACCTACGAGCAGTACTTC. Its translation: CASSYSGRASTYEQYF.

This chain uses TRBV12-3 or TRBV12-4 with TRBJ1-1; tentatively, D is TRBD1 (6 bases). V gave up 6 bases and J gave up 4 bases, with 12 bases separating them. The CDR3 spans 13 residues. CDR3 bases: TGTGCCAGCAGCCAATGGGGGGCCACTGAAGCTTTCTTT. Its translation is CASSQWGATEAFF.

A remark on this clonotype: This could be a read error, since a much larger clone is one nucleotide away. V gene TRBV12-3 or TRBV12-4 combines with J gene TRBJ2-1; either TRBD1 or TRBD2 may fit D (6 bases each). The CDR3 has 12 residues. The CDR3 DNA follows: TGTGCCAGCAACGGGGGCATCAATGTGCAGTTCTTC. Encoded protein: CASNGGINVQFF.

The chain has TRBV20-1 and TRBJ2-7, with 10 bases identical to TRBD2. CDR3 length equals 12 residues. Germline V lookup: CDR1 DFQATT, CDR2 SNEGSKA (reference sequence). V gave up 2 bases and J gave up 10 bases; unmatched junction bases: 5. The CDR3 bases are TGCAGTGCTAGACCTAGCGGGAGTGGTCAGTACTTC. It is translated as CSARPSGSGQYF.

This clonotype was found a few times. The chain carries TRBV2 and TRBJ2-5, with TRBD2 matching 9 bases. The length of the CDR3 is 14 residues. Germline-derived CDR1 and CDR2 are SNHLY and FYNNEI. The ends lost 3 bases at V and 2 bases at J; junction bases unmatched: 1. The CDR3 spells CASSDLAGQETQYF. CDR3 coding DNA: TGTGCCAGCAGTGATCTAGCGGGGCAAGAGACCCAGTACTTC.